This T cell receptor beta chain was profiled in a study of Ad26.COV2.S vaccination and SARS-CoV-2 variants. As for treatment: around 19 received Ad26.COV2.S at low or high dose, single or two shots; roughly 5 received placebo; per-sample allocation not given. All samples were drawn on day 63, counting from the first vaccine or placebo injection. Assay: immunoSEQ multiplex PCR; the TCRdb copy retains only in-frame clones and omits some. There are some 270,000 clones in the sample; around nine tenths occur only once, and nearly 3% lies in the top ten. V lost 1 base to trimming and J lost 0 bases, with 8 bases between them. The V gene's germline CDR1 is SGHRS and CDR2 YFSETQ. CDR3 size: 15 residues.

This rearrangement joins TRBV5-1 to TRBJ2-1; D may be TRBD1 (5 bases). The TCR originated in a person between 18 and 60 years old who received the Ad26.COV2.S COVID-19 vaccine or a placebo. This material consisted of peripheral blood, taken in a trial of Ad26.COV2.S vaccine versus placebo. The CDR3 DNA is TGCGCCAGCAGCTTGACAGGATTCTCCTACAATGAGCAGTTCTTC. Translation gives CASSLTGFSYNEQFF.